This TCR beta chain is from a study of CD8 T cells in ankylosing spondylitis. This clonotype has ten or more counts. TCRdb re-called the 5' RACE reads with MiXCR, one entry per CDR3 protein. Of 250,000 or so distinct CDR3 sequences listed, around 10% were seen once; the top ten hold 6% to 7.5%. This CDR3 has 13 amino acids. CDR1 is SGHVS, CDR2 FQNEAQ, per germline. Trimming removed 1 base at V and 5 bases at J, with 8 bases between. The V gene is TRBV7-8, the J gene TRBJ2-5; D not certain. The sequence derives from a male donor with ankylosing spondylitis or in good health (not recorded which). The source material was blood, either unsorted or a sorted T cell fraction (not recorded which). The CDR3 protein is CASSLVVLETQYF. The CDR3 DNA reads as TGTGCCAGCAGCTTAGTTGTGTTGGAGACCCAGTACTTC. The full variable domain, its missing parts supplied by reference TRBV7-8 and TRBJ2-5, is GAGVSQSPRYKVAKRGQDVALRCDPISGHVSLFWYQQALGQGPEFLTYFQNEAQLDKSGLPSDRFFAERPEGSVSTLKIQRTQQEDSAVYLCASSLVVLETQYFGPGTRLLVL.